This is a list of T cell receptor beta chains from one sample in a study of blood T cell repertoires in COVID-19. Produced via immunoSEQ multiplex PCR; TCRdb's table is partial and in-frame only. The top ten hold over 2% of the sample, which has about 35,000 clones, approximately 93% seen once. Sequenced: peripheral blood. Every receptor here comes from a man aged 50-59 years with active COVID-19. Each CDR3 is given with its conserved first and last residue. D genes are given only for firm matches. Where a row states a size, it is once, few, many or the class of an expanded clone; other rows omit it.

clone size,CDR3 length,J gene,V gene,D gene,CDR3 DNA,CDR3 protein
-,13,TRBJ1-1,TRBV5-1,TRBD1,TGCGCCAGCAGCTTACAGGGGGGCACTGAAGCTTTCTTT,CASSLQGGTEAFF
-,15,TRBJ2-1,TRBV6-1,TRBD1,TGTGCCAGCAGTGAAGGGACAGGGGGTGGCAATGAGCAGTTCTTC,CASSEGTGGGNEQFF
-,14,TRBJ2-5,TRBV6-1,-,TGTGCCAGCAGGGAAGGGTTGAGGCGGGAGACCCAGTACTTC,CASREGLRRETQYF
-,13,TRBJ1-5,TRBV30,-,TGTGCCTGGAGTAGGGGGAACAATCAGCCCCAGCATTTT,CAWSRGNNQPQHF
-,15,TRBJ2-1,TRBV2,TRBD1,TGTGCCAGCTTTCCCAGGGACAGGGCCGACAATGAGCAGTTCTTC,CASFPRDRADNEQFF
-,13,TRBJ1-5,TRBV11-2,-,TGTGCCAGCAGCTTTCAGGGAGGACAGCCCCAGCATTTT,CASSFQGGQPQHF
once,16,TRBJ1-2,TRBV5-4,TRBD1,TGTGCCAGCAGCTTGGCCCTGGGACAGGGGGCAGAAGGCTACACCTTC,CASSLALGQGAEGYTF
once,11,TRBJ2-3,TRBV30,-,TGTGCCTGGGGGGAGTGGGATACGCAGTATTTT,CAWGEWDTQYF
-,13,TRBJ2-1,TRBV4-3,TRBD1,TGCGCCAGCAGCCAAGGGGACAGGGGAATGAGGTTCTTC,CASSQGDRGMRFF
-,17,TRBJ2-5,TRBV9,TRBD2,TGTGCCAGCAGCGTAGGTGGAACTAGCGGGGGGCAAGAGACCCAGTACTTC,CASSVGGTSGGQETQYF
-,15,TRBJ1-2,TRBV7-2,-,TGTGCCAGCAGCCCTCGGTACTCCCAGAGGTATGGCTACACCTTC,CASSPRYSQRYGYTF
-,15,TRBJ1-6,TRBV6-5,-,TGTGCCAGCAGCTGGACGGCGCCAGGGAATTCACCCCTCCACTTT,CASSWTAPGNSPLHF
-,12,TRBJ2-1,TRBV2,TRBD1,TGTGCCAGCAGTGCAATACAGGGGGACAAGTTCTTC,CASSAIQGDKFF
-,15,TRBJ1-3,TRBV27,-,TGTGCCAGCAGCCTTGGACGCGGGGCGAGAAACACCATATATTTT,CASSLGRGARNTIYF